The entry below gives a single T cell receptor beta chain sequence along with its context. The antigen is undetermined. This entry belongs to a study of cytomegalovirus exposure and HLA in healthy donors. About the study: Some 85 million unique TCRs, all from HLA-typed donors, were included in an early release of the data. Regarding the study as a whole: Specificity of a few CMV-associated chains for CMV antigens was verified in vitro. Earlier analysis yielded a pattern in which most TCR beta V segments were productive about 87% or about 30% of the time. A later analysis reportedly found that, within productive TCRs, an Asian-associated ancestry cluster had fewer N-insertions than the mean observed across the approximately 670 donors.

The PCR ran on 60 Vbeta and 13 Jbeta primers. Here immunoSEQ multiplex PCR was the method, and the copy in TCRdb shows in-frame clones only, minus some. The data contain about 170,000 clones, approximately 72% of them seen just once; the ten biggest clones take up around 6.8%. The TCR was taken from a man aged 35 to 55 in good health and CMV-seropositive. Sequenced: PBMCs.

The CDR3 DNA follows: TGTGCCAGTAGTATTTCCGGGACAGCGGAAAAACTGTTTTTT. Amino acids: CASSISGTAEKLFF. J is TRBJ1-4 and V is TRBV19, with TRBD1 identical over 7 bases. CDR1 and CDR2 (germline): LNHDA, SQIVND (reference sequence). The J segment lost 8 bases and the V segment lost 3 bases, leaving 6 bases of the junction unmatched. The CDR3 sequence is 14 residues long.